The 26 T cell receptor beta chains listed next were all sequenced from one sample in a study of shared clonotypes between healthy human individuals. The repertoire was sequenced with immunoSEQ multiplex PCR; TCRdb's copy has only in-frame clones and lacks some. The table records some 500,000 clones, around 96% of them present only once. The sample comprised naive CD4+ T cells sorted from blood. Specified subset: CD45RA+ positively selected. These receptors were taken from a woman younger than 45 in good health.

The rearrangement joins TRBV21-1 to TRBJ1-2. TRBV21-1 is listed as a pseudogene. This CDR3 is 12 amino acids long. The CDR3 here is CASAGPLYGYTF. CDR3 bases: TGTGCCAGCGCGGGACCGCTCTACGGCTACACCTTC.

The CDR3 bases are TGCGCCAGCAGCCAAGGGAGCGGGATGGTGCTGCAGACCCAGTACTTC. This gives the protein CASSQGSGMVLQTQYF. The V call is TRBV4-1, the J call TRBJ2-5; 7 bases are shared with TRBD2. CDR3 size: 16 residues. The germline V gene encodes CDR1 MGHRA and CDR2 YSYEKL. V shed 1 base and J 6 bases; nucleotides not matched to a gene: 11.

V and J are TRBV4-1 and TRBJ2-3; D gene uncertain. The germline V gene has CDR1 MGHRA and CDR2 YSYEKL. The CDR3 has 18 residues. The ends were cut back, 3 bases at V and 3 bases at J, with 22 bases in the middle. The CDR3 DNA follows: TGCGCCAGCAGCCAGTGGGTAAAAACGCAAAGTTGGACAGATACGCAGTATTTT. Translated: CASSQWVKTQSWTDTQYF.

The CDR3 sequence: CASSVAGGRYNEQFF. CDR3 in DNA: TGTGCCAGCAGTGTAGCGGGAGGAAGGTACAATGAGCAGTTCTTC. The rearrangement joins TRBV2 to TRBJ2-1, with 10 bases matching TRBD2. The V gene's germline CDR1 is SNHLY and CDR2 FYNNEI. The V gene end was trimmed by 4 bases and the J gene end by 4 bases; junction bases not matched to a gene: 4. The CDR3 extends over 15 amino acids.

This rearrangement joins TRBV28 to TRBJ2-4; tentatively, D is TRBD1 or TRBD2 (5 bases each). Trimming stripped 2 bases from V and 0 bases from J, with 20 bases between. The CDR3 sequence is 19 residues long. Germline V gene lookup returns CDR1 MDHEN and CDR2 SYDVKM. The CDR3 DNA reads as TGTGCCAGCAGTTTAGATTTACAGGACTTTCCGCTAGCCAAAAACATTCAGTACTTC. The encoded protein is CASSLDLQDFPLAKNIQYF. The full variable domain, with the rest looked up from reference TRBV28 and TRBJ2-4, is DVKVTQSSRYLVKRTGEKVFLECVQDMDHENMFWYRQDPGLGLRLIYFSYDVKMKEKGDIPEGYSVSREKKERFSLILESASTNQTSMYLCASSLDLQDFPLAKNIQYFGAGTRLSVL.

The chain has TRBV11-1 and TRBJ2-5; D uncertain. The DNA end is a closer match to TRBJ2-7, so the J assignment may be wrong. In germline, CDR1 is SGHAT, CDR2 FQDESV (reference sequence). This CDR3 has 14 residues. The CDR3 spells CASSLLGGSYEQYF. In nucleotides, the CDR3 is TGTGCCAGCAGCTTACTTGGTGGCTCCTACGAGCAGTACTTC.

This clone was recorded only once. The V call is TRBV5-1, the J call TRBJ2-7; 14 nucleotides match TRBD2. CDR1 is SGHRS and CDR2 is YFSETQ in the germline V gene. The trim removed 4 bases at V and 4 bases at J, leaving 7 bases unmatched. The CDR3 runs 16 residues. The CDR3: CASSPGLAGDSYEQYF. DNA for the CDR3: TGCGCCAGCAGCCCGGGACTAGCGGGAGATTCGTACGAGCAGTACTTC.

The chain recombines TRBV5-6 with TRBJ2-7; D gene ambiguous. The ends were cut back, 0 bases at V and 6 bases at J, with 10 bases in the middle. CDR3 size: 13 residues. Germline CDR1 is SGHDT and CDR2 is YYEEEE. The CDR3 DNA reads TGTGCCAGCAGCTTGGTGGTGGCCGTCGAGCAGTACTTC. As protein: CASSLVVAVEQYF. Full variable domain (missing parts from reference TRBV5-6 and TRBJ2-7): DAGVTQSPTHLIKTRGQQVTLRCSPKSGHDTVSWYQQALGQGPQFIFQYYEEEERQRGNFPDRFSGHQFPNYSSELNVNALLLGDSALYLCASSLVVAVEQYFGPGTRLTVT.

The chain couples TRBV7-8 to TRBJ2-7; D gene ambiguous. Germline lookup yields CDR1 SGHVS and CDR2 FQNEAQ. V lost 4 bases and J lost 3, with 10 bases in between. The CDR3 runs 13 residues. This chain's CDR3 is CASSSHTDYEQYF. The CDR3 DNA reads as TGTGCCAGCAGCTCCCATACGGACTACGAGCAGTACTTC.

This clone was observed a handful of times. The chain carries TRBV19 and TRBJ1-2, with no clear D. The germline CDR1 and CDR2 sequences are LNHDA and SQIVND (reference sequence). Trimming cost V 5 bases and J 6 bases, with 10 bases left between them. This CDR3 contains 12 residues. CDR3 coding DNA: TGTGCCAGTAGTGTTACCATGCATGGCTACACCTTC. It encodes CASSVTMHGYTF.

The J gene is TRBJ1-5, the V gene TRBV19; D is uncertain. Trimming stripped 5 bases from V and 2 bases from J, with 16 bases between. Germline assignment: CDR1 LNHDA and CDR2 SQIVND (reference sequence). The CDR3 length is 16 residues. The CDR3 spells CASSSRVGLGNQPQHF. The CDR3 region has the DNA TGTGCCAGTAGTTCCCGAGTGGGCCTAGGCAATCAGCCCCAGCATTTT.

This chain links TRBV29-1 with TRBJ1-2; no clear D. Germline CDR1 reads SQVTM; CDR2 reads ANQGSEA. The CDR3 has 13 residues. V lost 1 base and J lost 1, with 7 bases in between. This CDR3 is CSVEAAGNYGYTF. CDR3 in DNA: TGCAGCGTTGAAGCGGCGGGTAACTATGGCTACACCTTC. Together with reference TRBV29-1 and TRBJ1-2, the CDR3 gives the full variable domain: SAVISQKPSRDICQRGTSLTIQCQVDSQVTMMFWYRQQPGQSLTLIATANQGSEATYESGFVIDKFPISRPNLTFSTLTVSNMSPEDSSIYLCSVEAAGNYGYTFGSGTRLTVV.

V and J are TRBV14 and TRBJ2-3, with D possibly being TRBD1 (5 bases). Germline CDR1 SGHDN, CDR2 FVKESK. V was pared by 0 bases and J by 0 bases, with 19 bases between. The CDR3 sequence is 19 residues long. The CDR3 loop is CASSQESRQSFPSTDTQYF. DNA for the CDR3: TGTGCCAGCAGCCAAGAGAGTAGACAGTCATTCCCCAGCACAGATACGCAGTATTTT. The whole variable domain, filled in from reference TRBV14 and TRBJ2-3, reads EAGVTQFPSHSVIEKGQTVTLRCDPISGHDNLYWYRRVMGKEIKFLLHFVKESKQDESGMPNNRFLAERTGGTYSTLKVQPAELEDSGVYFCASSQESRQSFPSTDTQYFGPGTRLTVL.

V usage is TRBV5-1 and J usage is TRBJ2-3, with TRBD1 as a possible D gene (6 bases). The CDR3 runs to 14 residues. Germline lookup yields CDR1 SGHRS and CDR2 YFSETQ. Trimming removed 0 bases from V and 5 bases from J, with 10 bases in between. The CDR3 spells CASSLGTGQDTQYF. The CDR3 nucleotides are TGCGCCAGCAGCTTGGGAACAGGGCAAGATACGCAGTATTTT.

This clone is a singleton in its sample. The chain carries TRBV25-1 and TRBJ2-5; possible D gene TRBD1, 6 bases. Trimming removed 7 bases at V and 5 bases at J, with 11 bases between. Germline V gene lookup returns CDR1 MGHDK and CDR2 SYGVNS. This CDR3 is built from 12 residues. The CDR3 loop is CASTRGGETQYF. In DNA, the CDR3 is TGTGCCAGCACCAGGGGCGGGGAGACCCAGTACTTC.

The V gene is TRBV6-5, the J gene TRBJ1-5, with a tentative D call TRBD1 (5 bases). Germline CDR1 and CDR2: MNHEY and SVGAGI. Trimming removed 0 bases at V and 5 bases at J, with 11 bases between. The CDR3 is made up of 15 amino acids. The CDR3 region has the DNA TGTGCCAGCAGTTACTCGACTGGGACTCATCAGCCCCAGCATTTT. Translated, it gives CASSYSTGTHQPQHF.

The rearrangement links TRBV7-2 to TRBJ2-1, with 7 bases aligning to TRBD1. V dropped 8 bases and J dropped 8; count of bases not matched to a gene: 18. This CDR3 has 16 residues. From germline, CDR1 is SGHTA and CDR2 FQGNSA. CDR3 protein: CASRDLGSVQGDEQFF. In DNA, the CDR3 is TGTGCCAGCCGTGACCTCGGGTCGGTTCAGGGGGATGAGCAGTTCTTC.

The chain is built from TRBV18 and TRBJ2-7, with 8 bases identical to TRBD2. With 3 bases clipped from V and 5 bases from J, the junction kept 9 bases outside the gene matches. Germline CDR1 reads KGHSH; CDR2 reads LQKENI. The CDR3 is 15 residues long. Here the CDR3 DNA reads TGTGCCAGCTCACCTGCCCACGGACTAGCCCACGAGCAGTACTTC. This encodes CASSPAHGLAHEQYF.

This clone was seen a few times. This sample also contains other DNA sequences that code for the same CDR3. V gene TRBV27 combines with J gene TRBJ1-1; unclear D gene. CDR1 and CDR2 from the germline V gene are MNHEY and SMNVEV (reference sequence). V was trimmed by 1 base and J by 2 bases, leaving 5 bases between them. The CDR3 sequence is 13 residues long. This CDR3 reads CASSLYRNTEAFF. In nucleotides, the CDR3 is TGTGCCAGCAGTTTATACCGTAACACTGAAGCTTTCTTT.

This chain connects TRBV5-4 to TRBJ2-7; D uncertain. Germline CDR1 is SGHNT and CDR2 is YYREEE (reference sequence). The CDR3 contains 16 residues. Trimming shortened V by 0 bases and J by 2 bases, and 15 bases separated the two germline ends. The DNA for the CDR3 is TGTGCCAGCAGCTTGGTGTCTTCCCGAAAAGCCTACGAGCAGTACTTC. It specifies CASSLVSSRKAYEQYF.

The rearrangement uses TRBV28 and TRBJ2-3, with a tentative D call TRBD2 (7 bases). Trimming pared 5 bases from V and 2 bases from J, leaving 17 bases between. There are 16 residues in the CDR3. CDR1 is MDHEN, CDR2 SYDVKM, per germline. CDR3 in amino acids: CASSHPGGQATDTQYF. The CDR3 coding sequence is TGTGCCAGCAGTCACCCGGGGGGCCAGGCCACAGATACGCAGTATTTT.

This chain connects TRBV7-2 to TRBJ1-2; unclear D gene. Germline values: CDR1 SGHTA, CDR2 FQGNSA. With 4 bases removed from V and 1 base from J, the gap between germline ends came to 10 bases. The CDR3 runs to 14 residues. Here the CDR3 DNA reads TGTGCCAGCAGCTCCCGTTCGGGTAACTATGGCTACACCTTC. Encoded protein: CASSSRSGNYGYTF.

The V call is TRBV19, the J call TRBJ1-3; D may be TRBD1 (6 bases). Germline CDR1 and CDR2: LNHDA and SQIVND (reference sequence). Trimming took 4 bases from V and 4 from J, leaving 11 bases between them. This CDR3 has 14 residues. The CDR3 DNA is TGTGCCAGTAGTAAACAGGGTGTCGGAAACACCATATATTTT. Amino acid sequence: CASSKQGVGNTIYF.

This clone came up a few times. The gene calls are TRBV30 and TRBJ2-7; D gene uncertain. Trimming pared 4 bases from V and 5 bases from J, leaving 9 bases between. CDR1 and CDR2 (germline): GTSNPN, SVGIG (reference sequence). This CDR3 comprises 11 residues. The CDR3 DNA reads TGTGCCTGGAAGAGGAACAACGAGCAGTACTTC. Protein: CAWKRNNEQYF.

The chain couples TRBV6-5 to TRBJ1-3; D call uncertain. The V gene's germline CDR1 is MNHEY and CDR2 SVGAGI. This CDR3 is built from 14 residues. V was trimmed by 5 bases and J by 4 bases, leaving 12 bases between them. CDR3 in amino acids: CASSLTTGGNTIYF. CDR3 nucleotide sequence: TGTGCCAGCAGTCTTACCACGGGAGGAAACACCATATATTTT.

Written as DNA, the CDR3 is TGTGCCAGCAGGCCGGGACTAGCGGGAGATTATTCGGATAATGAGCAGTTCTTC. This codes for CASRPGLAGDYSDNEQFF. This rearrangement joins TRBV7-2 to TRBJ2-1; 14 nucleotides match TRBD2. CDR3 length: 18 amino acids. Germline CDR1 SGHTA, CDR2 FQGNSA. The V and J ends lost 6 bases and 7 bases, in that order; junction bases with no gene match: 14.